This TCR beta chain was recorded in a study of cytomegalovirus exposure and HLA in healthy donors. The study ran its PCR with 60 Vbeta and 13 Jbeta primers. Sequencing used immunoSEQ multiplex PCR; TCRdb keeps in-frame clones, though not all of them. This sample has fewer than 110,000 clones, with around 60% found just once. These donors counted as nominally healthy when sampled, but unrecorded immune exposures were likely. A remark on this clone: Antigen unknown.

General study points: When analyzed later, the rates of TCR association showed variation by HLA locus, with DRB1 the most and HLA-C the fewest.

Sequenced material: PBMCs. The clonotype comes from a woman aged 50 to 65 in good health and CMV-seronegative.

The CDR3 nucleotides are TGTGCCATCAGGGCCCCCGGGAGCCACACAGATACGCAGTATTTT. Its translation: CAIRAPGSHTDTQYF. The V and J genes are TRBV10-3 and TRBJ2-3, with D possibly being TRBD2 (6 bases). From germline, CDR1 is ENHRY and CDR2 SYGVKD. There are 15 residues in the CDR3. V lost 6 bases, J lost 2 bases, and 15 bases lay in between.